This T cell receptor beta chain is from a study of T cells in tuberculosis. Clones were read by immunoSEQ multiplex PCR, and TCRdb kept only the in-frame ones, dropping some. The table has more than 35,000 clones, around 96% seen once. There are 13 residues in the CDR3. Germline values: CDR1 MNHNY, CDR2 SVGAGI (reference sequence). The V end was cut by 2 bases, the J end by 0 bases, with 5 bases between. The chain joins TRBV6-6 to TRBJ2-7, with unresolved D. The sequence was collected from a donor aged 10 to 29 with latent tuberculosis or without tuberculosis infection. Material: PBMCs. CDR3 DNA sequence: TGTGCCAGCAGTTACGGAGACTCCTACGAGCAGTACTTC. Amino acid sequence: CASSYGDSYEQYF.